The next 7 T cell receptor beta chains were all read from a single sample in a study of T cell responses to AZD1222 COVID-19 vaccine. Some clones are missing from TCRdb's copy, which holds only in-frame ones; the method was immunoSEQ multiplex PCR. The sample carries about 150,000 clones, roughly 90% recorded once. The sample was peripheral blood, taken 28 days after the second AZD1222 dose. These receptors all stem from an adult who received the AZD1222 COVID-19 vaccine.

This chain connects TRBV5-5 to TRBJ2-7; perhaps TRBD2 as D (5 bases). V shed 1 base and J shed 0 bases, with 14 bases lying between them. The CDR3 contains 16 residues. Germline CDR1 is SGHKS and CDR2 is YYEKEE (reference sequence). The CDR3 is CASSLSQDSSSYEQYF. Here the CDR3 DNA reads TGTGCCAGCAGCTTGAGTCAGGACTCCAGCTCCTACGAGCAGTACTTC.

The V call is TRBV12-3 or TRBV12-4, the J call TRBJ1-2; D ambiguous. Deletions cut 5 bases from V and 2 bases from J, with 6 bases between. The CDR3 extends over 12 amino acids. DNA of the CDR3: TGTGCCAGCAGTCTGGAGAACTATGGCTACACCTTC. Residues: CASSLENYGYTF.

The J gene is TRBJ1-1, the V gene TRBV30; 12 nucleotides line up with TRBD1. Losses at the gene ends were 0 bases for V and 2 bases for J; bases not matched to a gene: 13. The CDR3 is 19 amino acids. Germline values: CDR1 GTSNPN, CDR2 SVGIG (reference sequence). CDR3 DNA sequence: TGTGCCTGGAGTGTTTCGTGGGGACAGGGGGCAGGAGAAAACACTGAAGCTTTCTTT. This codes for CAWSVSWGQGAGENTEAFF.

This sequence joins TRBV5-4 and TRBJ1-2, with no clear D. The CDR3 has 13 amino acids. The germline V and J ends were trimmed by 4 bases and 7 bases, with 14 bases remaining between them. Germline CDR1 and CDR2: SGHNT and YYREEE (reference sequence). The CDR3 region is CASSPGDMRGYTF. CDR3 bases: TGTGCCAGCAGCCCAGGAGACATGCGTGGCTACACCTTC.

The chain links TRBV14 to TRBJ1-2; unclear D gene. The germline V gene has CDR1 SGHDN and CDR2 FVKESK. The CDR3 covers 14 residues. V was trimmed by 1 base and J by 6 bases, leaving 12 bases between them. This chain's CDR3 is CASSQGFTPHGYTF. The CDR3 DNA is TGTGCCAGCAGCCAAGGGTTTACGCCCCATGGCTACACCTTC.

The chain joins TRBV30 to TRBJ1-6; D unresolved. The CDR3 has 14 residues. V was shortened by 2 bases and J by 3 bases, with 8 bases between the two germline ends. The germline V gene has CDR1 GTSNPN and CDR2 SVGIG (reference sequence). CDR3 bases: TGTGCCTGGAGTCGTCATAGCTATAATTCACCCCTCCACTTT. The encoded protein is CAWSRHSYNSPLHF.

In this sample, this clone turned up once. The J gene is TRBJ2-2, the V gene TRBV3-1 (or the pseudogene TRBV3-2), with 7 bases aligning to TRBD1. Germline V gene sequence: CDR1 LGHDT, CDR2 YNNKEL (reference sequence). The junction had 0 bases not matched to a gene; V was cut back by 4 bases and J by 1 base. The CDR3 has 14 amino acids. The CDR3 bases are TGTGCCAGCAGCCGGGACAGGAACACCGGGGAGCTGTTTTTT. It encodes CASSRDRNTGELFF.